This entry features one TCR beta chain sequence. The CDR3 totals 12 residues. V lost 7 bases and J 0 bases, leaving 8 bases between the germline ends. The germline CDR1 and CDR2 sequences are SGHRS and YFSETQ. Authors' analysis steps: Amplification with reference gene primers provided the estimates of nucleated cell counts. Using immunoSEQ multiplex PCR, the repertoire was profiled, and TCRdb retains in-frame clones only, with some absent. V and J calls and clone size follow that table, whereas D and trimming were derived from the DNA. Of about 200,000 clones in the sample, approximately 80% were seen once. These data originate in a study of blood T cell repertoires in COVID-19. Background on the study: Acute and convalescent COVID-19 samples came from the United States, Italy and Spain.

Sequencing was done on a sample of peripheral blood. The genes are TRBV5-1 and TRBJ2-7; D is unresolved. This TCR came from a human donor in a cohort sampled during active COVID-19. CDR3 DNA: TGCGCCAGCTGGCCAGACTCCTACGAGCAGTACTTC. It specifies CASWPDSYEQYF. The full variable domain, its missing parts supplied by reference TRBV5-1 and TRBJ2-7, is KAGVTQTPRYLIKTRGQQVTLSCSPISGHRSVSWYQQTPGQGLQFLFEYFSETQRNKGNFPGRFSGRQFSNSRSEMNVSTLELGDSALYLCASWPDSYEQYFGPGTRLTVT.